The rows below give T cell receptor beta chains drawn from one sample of a study of blood T cell repertoires in COVID-19. Measured with immunoSEQ multiplex PCR; TCRdb has only the in-frame clones, and not every one. The data contain tens of thousands of clones, 70% to 90% of them singletons. What was sequenced was peripheral blood. The source is a man aged 55 to 70 with acute or convalescent COVID-19. Both conserved end residues are part of each CDR3. The D gene is left open where the match is weak. Clone size is stated in some rows and not others, as once, few, many or a class when expanded.

j_call	d_call	v_call	clone_size	cdr3_aa	cdr3_nt
TRBJ1-4	-	TRBV3-1/TRBV3-2	once	CASSQGTATNEKLFF	TGTGCCAGCAGCCAAGGGACAGCAACTAATGAAAAACTGTTTTTT
TRBJ1-4	-	TRBV5-6	-	CASSLQTGSQEKLFF	TGTGCCAGCAGCTTGCAAACAGGGTCACAAGAAAAACTGTTTTTT
TRBJ2-3	TRBD2	TRBV5-6	-	CASSFGLAGGSDTQYF	TGTGCCAGCAGCTTTGGACTAGCGGGGGGTTCGGATACGCAGTATTTT
TRBJ1-1	TRBD1	TRBV27	-	CASMTGSTEAFF	TGTGCCAGCATGACAGGGAGCACTGAAGCTTTCTTT
TRBJ2-5	-	TRBV4-1	-	CASSDGELSKETQYF	TGCGCCAGCAGCGACGGGGAGCTCTCGAAAGAGACCCAGTACTTC
TRBJ2-7	-	TRBV11-3	once	CASSLAGNEQYF	TGTGCCAGCAGCTTAGCGGGAAACGAGCAGTACTTC
TRBJ2-3	-	TRBV6-5	-	CASSLLGEDTDTQYF	TGTGCCAGCAGCCTTCTAGGGGAGGACACAGATACGCAGTATTTT
TRBJ1-1	-	TRBV3-1/TRBV3-2	once	CASSQDQGYTEAFF	TGTGCCAGCAGCCAAGATCAGGGTTATACTGAAGCTTTCTTT
TRBJ1-6	TRBD1	TRBV19	-	CASSQMRGGGSPLHF	TGTGCCAGTAGTCAAATGAGAGGGGGCGGTTCACCCCTCCACTTT
TRBJ2-5	TRBD1	TRBV5-6	-	CASSLAGTGIQETQYF	TGTGCCAGCAGCTTGGCGGGGACAGGGATACAAGAGACCCAGTACTTC
TRBJ2-5	-	TRBV18	-	CASSPAGTQETQYF	TGTGCCAGCTCACCAGCGGGGACCCAAGAGACCCAGTACTTC
TRBJ2-3	TRBD2	TRBV3-1/TRBV3-2	-	CASSQVAGGTAWGTDTQYF	TGTGCCAGCAGCCAAGTAGCGGGGGGGACCGCCTGGGGCACAGATACGCAGTATTTT
TRBJ2-4	TRBD2	TRBV2	-	CASSEPGRTTRSGGAGAPKNIQYF	TGTGCCAGCAGTGAGCCCGGACGGACCACTCGTAGCGGGGGGGCCGGGGCCCCCAAAAACATTCAGTACTTC
TRBJ2-7	-	TRBV7-9	few	CASSLASSLYEQYF	TGTGCCAGCAGCTTAGCGTCCAGTTTGTACGAGCAGTACTTC
TRBJ2-1	-	TRBV5-6	-	CASSLVRDNEQFF	TGTGCCAGCAGCTTGGTCAGGGACAATGAGCAGTTCTTC
TRBJ2-5	-	TRBV3-1/TRBV3-2	-	CASSQARFEGDETQYF	TGTGCCAGCAGCCAAGCGCGCTTTGAGGGGGATGAGACCCAGTACTTC
TRBJ1-2	-	TRBV19	few	CASSIMTATLYGYTF	TGTGCCAGTAGTATCATGACAGCTACTCTCTATGGCTACACCTTC
TRBJ2-7	TRBD2	TRBV18	-	CASSSQTSGGPSEYF	TGTGCCAGCTCATCGCAGACTAGCGGGGGACCCTCGGAGTACTTC
TRBJ2-3	-	TRBV21-1	-	CASNSGTGHGTQYF	TGTGCCAGCAATTCAGGGACAGGTCACGGTACGCAGTATTTT
TRBJ2-2	-	TRBV5-1	-	CASSLGPAGELFF	TGCGCCAGCAGCTTGGGGCCCGCCGGGGAGCTGTTTTTT
TRBJ1-3	-	TRBV9	-	CASSPLGGVRVSGNTIYF	TGTGCCAGCAGCCCCCTCGGCGGGGTCCGCGTCTCTGGAAACACCATATATTTT
TRBJ1-1	-	TRBV2	-	CASRTLNTEAFF	TGTGCCAGTCGGACTTTGAACACTGAAGCTTTCTTT
TRBJ2-3	TRBD2	TRBV11-2	-	CASSIIAGAYTDTQYF	TGTGCCAGCAGCATCATAGCGGGGGCGTACACAGATACGCAGTATTTT
TRBJ2-1	TRBD2	TRBV11-2	few	CASSLRVAGYNEQFF	TGTGCCAGCAGCTTGAGGGTAGCGGGATACAATGAGCAGTTCTTC
TRBJ1-1	-	TRBV30	-	CAWTPSGIEAFF	TGTGCCTGGACCCCCTCCGGGATTGAAGCTTTCTTT
TRBJ1-1	-	TRBV6-1	-	CASSEGAGPNTEAFF	TGTGCCAGCAGTGAAGGGGCAGGCCCGAACACTGAAGCTTTCTTT
TRBJ1-5	-	TRBV19	-	CASSPDGGVGNQPQHF	TGTGCCAGTAGTCCAGACGGGGGGGTAGGCAATCAGCCCCAGCATTTT
TRBJ2-1	TRBD2	TRBV6-1	-	CASSEFSGGLYNEQFF	TGTGCCAGCAGTGAATTCAGCGGGGGGCTCTACAATGAGCAGTTCTTC
TRBJ2-7	-	TRBV11-3	few	CASSLDRPQEPYEQYF	TGTGCCAGCAGCTTAGATAGGCCCCAGGAACCCTACGAGCAGTACTTC
TRBJ1-1	-	TRBV7-9	-	CASSGQNTEAFF	TGTGCCAGCAGCGGACAGAACACTGAAGCTTTCTTT